This entry is about one T cell receptor (beta chain). Antigen specificity is unknown. The data were taken from a study of response to subunit inactivated influenza vaccine. Regarding the study as a whole: Authors proposed each seasonal influenza vaccination draws in few new T cells.

V shed 0 bases and J shed 2 bases, with 6 bases lying between them. The CDR3 has 14 residues. In germline, CDR1 is LNHNV, CDR2 YYDKDF (reference sequence). Each CDR3 protein gets one entry after TCRdb re-called the RT-PCR reads with MiXCR. This sample has approximately 700,000 distinct CDR3 sequences, with 15% to 18% found just once. This chain uses TRBV15 with TRBJ2-3; D remains unclear. The source is a man aged 45 to 65 who received an inactivated influenza vaccine. The sequencing used PBMCs from blood, collected 11 to 12 days after vaccination. The CDR3 DNA is TGTGCCACCAGCAGAGACGGGTTCACAGATACGCAGTATTTT. It encodes CATSRDGFTDTQYF.